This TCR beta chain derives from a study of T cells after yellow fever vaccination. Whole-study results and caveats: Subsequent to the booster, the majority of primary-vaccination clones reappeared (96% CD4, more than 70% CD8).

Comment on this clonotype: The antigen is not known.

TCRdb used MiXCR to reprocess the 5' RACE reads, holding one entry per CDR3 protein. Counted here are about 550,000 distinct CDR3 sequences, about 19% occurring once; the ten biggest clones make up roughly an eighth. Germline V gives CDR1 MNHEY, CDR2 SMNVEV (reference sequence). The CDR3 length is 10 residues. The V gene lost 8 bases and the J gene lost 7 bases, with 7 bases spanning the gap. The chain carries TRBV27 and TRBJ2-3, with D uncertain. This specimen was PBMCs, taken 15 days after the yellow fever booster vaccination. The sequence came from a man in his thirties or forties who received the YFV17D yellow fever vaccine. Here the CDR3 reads CASGANTQYF. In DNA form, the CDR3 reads TGTGCCAGCGGTGCGAATACGCAGTATTTT.